The entry below gives a single T cell receptor (beta chain) sequence along with its context. In terms of age and location, participants ranged from about 18 to 95 years and lived in about two dozen US areas. V lost 5 bases, J lost 2 bases, and 8 bases lay in between. The V gene's germline CDR1 is MRHNA and CDR2 SNTAGT. The CDR3 loop spans 13 amino acids. Using immunoSEQ multiplex PCR, the repertoire was profiled, and TCRdb retains in-frame clones only, with some absent. In the table there are 150,000 to 200,000 clones, around 88% of which are singletons. The sample is drawn from a study of blood T cell repertoires in COVID-19. The wider study: T cells, B-cell-depleted T cells, or PBMCs supplied cDNA or gDNA.

The genes are TRBV6-4 and TRBJ2-3; D is uncertain. The source is a woman between 50 and 59 years old in a cohort exposed to, infected with or recovered from COVID-19 (not recorded which). Source material: PBMCs or T cells enriched from blood (not recorded which). The CDR3 nucleotides are TGTGCCAGCAGTTACACATACACAGATACGCAGTATTTT. Translating gives CASSYTYTDTQYF.